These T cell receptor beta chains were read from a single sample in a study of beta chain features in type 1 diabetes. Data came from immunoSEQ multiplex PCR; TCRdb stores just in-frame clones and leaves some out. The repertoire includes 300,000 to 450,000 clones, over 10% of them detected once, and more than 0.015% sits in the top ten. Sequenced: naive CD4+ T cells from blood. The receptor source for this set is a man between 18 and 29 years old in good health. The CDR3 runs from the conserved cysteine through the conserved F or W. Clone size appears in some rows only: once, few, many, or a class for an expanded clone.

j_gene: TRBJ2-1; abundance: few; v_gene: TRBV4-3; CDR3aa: CASSQREIGREQFF
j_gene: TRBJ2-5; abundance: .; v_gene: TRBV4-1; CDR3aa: CASALAGSETQYF
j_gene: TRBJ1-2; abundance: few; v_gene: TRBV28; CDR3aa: CASSTPGDRANLNYGYTF
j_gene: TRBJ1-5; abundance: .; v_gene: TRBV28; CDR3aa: CASRRIPQGVHQPQHF
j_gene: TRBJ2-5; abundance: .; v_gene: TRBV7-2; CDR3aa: CASSSYGGTQYF
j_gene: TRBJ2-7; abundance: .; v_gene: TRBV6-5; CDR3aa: CASSYSTGGGLYEQYF
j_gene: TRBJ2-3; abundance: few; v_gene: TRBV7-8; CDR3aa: CASSSPRREGGNTQYF
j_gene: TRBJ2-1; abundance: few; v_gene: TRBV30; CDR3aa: CAWRAGGSYNEQFF
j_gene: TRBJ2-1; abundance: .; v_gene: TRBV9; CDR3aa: CASSSGLAGTYNEQFF
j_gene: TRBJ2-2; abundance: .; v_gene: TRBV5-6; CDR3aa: CASSLDGPEELFF
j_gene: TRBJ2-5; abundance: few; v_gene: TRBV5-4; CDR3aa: CASSPGGPNPRETQYF
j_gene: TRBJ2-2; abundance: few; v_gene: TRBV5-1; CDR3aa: CASSGTGIDGELFF
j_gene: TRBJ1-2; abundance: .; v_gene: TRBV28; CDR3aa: CASRRTGTAYNYGYTF
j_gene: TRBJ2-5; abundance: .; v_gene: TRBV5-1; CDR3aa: CASSLGLAGGHETQYF
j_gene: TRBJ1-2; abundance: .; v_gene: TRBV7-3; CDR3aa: CASSLQGGYGYTF
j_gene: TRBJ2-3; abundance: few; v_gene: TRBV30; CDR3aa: CAWSRDFHSTTDTQYF
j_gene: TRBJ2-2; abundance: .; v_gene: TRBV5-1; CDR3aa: CASSRGSNTGELFF
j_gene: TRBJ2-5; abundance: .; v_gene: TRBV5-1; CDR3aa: CASGGTDQETQYF
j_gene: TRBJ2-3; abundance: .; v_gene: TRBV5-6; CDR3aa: CASSLGGGGTDTQYF
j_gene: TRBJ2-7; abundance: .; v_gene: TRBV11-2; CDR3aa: CASSLMTRSSYEQYF
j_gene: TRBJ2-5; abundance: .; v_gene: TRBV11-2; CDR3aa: CASSLAGGRETQYF
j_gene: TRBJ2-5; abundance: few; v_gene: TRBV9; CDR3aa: CASSAGTSGRGQETQYF
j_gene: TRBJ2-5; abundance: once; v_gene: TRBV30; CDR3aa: CAWSVRGPQQETQYF
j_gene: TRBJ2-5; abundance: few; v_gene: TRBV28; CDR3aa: CASSLMGRNTVETQYF
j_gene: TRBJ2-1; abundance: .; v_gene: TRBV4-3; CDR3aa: CASSRTTSGGRNEQFF
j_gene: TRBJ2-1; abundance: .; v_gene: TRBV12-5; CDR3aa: CASGLESRDRARQAAYNEQFF
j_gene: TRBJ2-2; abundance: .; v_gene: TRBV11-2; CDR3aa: CASSFAYKGGRETGELFF
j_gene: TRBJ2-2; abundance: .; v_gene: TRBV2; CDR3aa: CASSAGSGGELFF
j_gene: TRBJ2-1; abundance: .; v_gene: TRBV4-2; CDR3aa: CASSPPFGGVYNEQFF
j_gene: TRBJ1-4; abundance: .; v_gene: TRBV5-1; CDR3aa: CASSGTGVSNEKLFF
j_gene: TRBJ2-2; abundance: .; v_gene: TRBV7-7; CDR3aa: CASSPTNTGELFF
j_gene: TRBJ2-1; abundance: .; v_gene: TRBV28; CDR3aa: CASSPPNNEQFF
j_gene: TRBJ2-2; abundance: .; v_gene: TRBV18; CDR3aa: CASSPPSGYNGELFF
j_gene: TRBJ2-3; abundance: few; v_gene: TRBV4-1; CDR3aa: CASSRLAGALTDTQYF
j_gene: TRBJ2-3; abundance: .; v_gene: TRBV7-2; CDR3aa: CASSYGTSGRRLDTQYF